This T cell receptor beta chain was captured in a study of chemoradiotherapy in HPV16-positive cancers. Looking at the study overall: Two HPV16-positive patients' cells yielded candidate HPV-specific clones and common motifs. Study-wide points: For HPV16-positive patients, expanding HPV-responsive T cells associated with longer recurrence-free survival. During treatment, candidate HPV-specific clones and E7-related motifs expanded in tumor.

Worth noting for this clone: The antigen remains unidentified.

Germline values: CDR1 SGHAT, CDR2 FQNNGV. This CDR3 region has 16 residues. The V end lost 5 bases, the J end lost 0 bases, and 17 bases lay between the germline ends. Data came from immunoSEQ multiplex PCR; TCRdb stores just in-frame clones and leaves some out. The table has fewer than 11,000 clones, more than 70% seen once. The chain has TRBV11-2 and TRBJ2-7; TRBD1 or TRBD2 may be the D gene (5 bases each). The sequence came from a human donor with HPV-associated anogenital cancer. Sequencing used tumor tissue, obtained from a patient who underwent chemoradiotherapy. CDR3 sequence (DNA): TGTGCCAGCAGCCGCTCGGGGCAGGCGAGCTCCTACGAGCAGTACTTC. Protein sequence: CASSRSGQASSYEQYF.